This T cell receptor beta chain is from a study of identical twins (dated by TCRdb to 2016 to 2017). About the full investigation: To test whether fetal clonotypes persist, the study used deep sequencing on TCR alpha and beta repertoires from monozygotic twins, unrelated adults of various ages, and cord blood. To rule out contamination, the twin experiments were replicated at different times with different library preparation protocols.

To prepare the library, 5' RACE was applied. Sequenced on an Illumina HiSeq 2000. Template switching added a universal primer binding site, and the final cDNA carried a unique molecular identifier that allowed TCR cDNA molecules to be counted accurately. Specific primers in the conserved constant-segment region were used to synthesize first-strand cDNA for TCR alpha and beta chains. To control for contamination, every cDNA library was double barcoded, receiving both a SMART-Mk sample barcode and Illumina barcodes. TruSeq adapter sequences and Illumina sample barcodes were added in two successive PCR steps. TCR alpha and beta cDNA libraries were sequenced on the Illumina HiSeq platform with custom primers. Concerning the study's data processing: Unique molecular identifiers were extracted from raw reads with MiGEC, and CDR3 positions were determined with MiXCR. For each individual, recombination models were inferred using an EM algorithm with the repgenHMM and IGoR tools. Shared clonotype analysis was performed with the tcR package in R, normalizing sharing by the product of cloneset sizes. To study raw recombination free of thymic and clonal selection effects, out-of-frame nonproductive sequences were analyzed. TCRdb reran the public reads through fastp at Q25 and MiXCR, keeping productive beta chains. Duplicate CDR3 protein sequences are folded into a single record with the most common DNA and genes. The V and J calls and clone size come from TCRdb's table, not from the authors' own analysis. The sample table contains approximately 1.8 million distinct CDR3 sequences; only one count was recorded for 32% of them. About 0.27% of the sample is taken by the ten largest.

CDR1 DFQATT and CDR2 SNEGSKA were looked up in the germline V gene (reference sequence). The cysteine opens and the phenylalanine closes a CDR3 of 12 amino acids. The only DNA kept is the CDR3, 36 bases in frame from the first base. Trimming at the junction amounts to 5 bases on V and 4 bases on J, and the germline ends lie 12 bases apart. This clonotype turned up a few times. Its specific antigen is unknown. Base qualities were left out, and no much larger clone turns up one base away. Broad study findings and their caveats: Zero-insertion analyses could be partly confounded by invariant T cells such as MAIT and iNKT, though diverse VJ usage argued against such confounding for most clonotypes. Excess twin sharing in beta out-of-frame sequences was weaker because fewer shared sequences lowered the signal-to-noise ratio. In monozygotic twins, out-of-frame TCR alpha sharing was systematically underestimated by recombination models, although the models agreed with sharing between unrelated individuals. Abundant cord blood beta clonotypes had fewer insertions, young adult naive repertoires showed a similar but weaker trend, and memory repertoires showed no such trend. Out-of-frame TCR alpha sequences shared between twins showed an excess of low generation-probability sequences compared with coincidental sharing between unrelated individuals. Because the same donors could not be followed over many years, the conclusions depended on cross-sectional statistical analysis.

Every donor was a healthy Caucasian. The TCR originated in a newborn girl in good health. This receptor chain uses TRBV20-1 and TRBJ2-7; the D gene is not confidently resolved. What was sequenced was cord blood. The DNA sequence reads TGCAGTGCTGCCGGGTCGGAATACGAGCAGTACTTC. Its translation is CSAAGSEYEQYF.